This entry is about one T cell receptor beta chain. Its matching antigen is unknown. The CDR3 length is 14 residues. Germline CDR1 is LNHDA and CDR2 is SQIVND (reference sequence). With 6 bases clipped from V and 8 bases from J, the junction kept 9 bases outside the gene matches. The data originate from a study of OX40 agonist ivuxolimab in advanced cancers. The overall study: Every 2 weeks, patients got intravenous ivuxolimab at one of six dose levels (0.01-10 mg/kg). Study-level points and caveats: Part of the nonresponder group also had normalized T-cell clonal expansion that was low. Clones of CD4+ and CD8+ blood T cells grew by week 6 at doses of 0.1 to 3.0 mg/kg.

Clones were sequenced by immunoSEQ multiplex PCR, and TCRdb holds only the in-frame ones, with some missing. Of more than 60,000 clones listed, roughly 84% were seen once; the top ten hold roughly 0.26%. Enrollment shut out patients with autoimmune disease history or systemic immunosuppression. The sequences come from CD4+ or CD8+ T cells sorted from blood, collected in a trial of the OX40 agonist ivuxolimab. The chain combines TRBV19 with TRBJ1-2; 10 bases are shared with TRBD1. This TCR was recovered from an adult with an advanced solid tumor such as melanoma, head and neck, liver or kidney cancer. The CDR3 DNA reads TGTGCCAGTAGGGTCGCGGGACAGGGGACCGGCTACACCTTC. It encodes CASRVAGQGTGYTF.